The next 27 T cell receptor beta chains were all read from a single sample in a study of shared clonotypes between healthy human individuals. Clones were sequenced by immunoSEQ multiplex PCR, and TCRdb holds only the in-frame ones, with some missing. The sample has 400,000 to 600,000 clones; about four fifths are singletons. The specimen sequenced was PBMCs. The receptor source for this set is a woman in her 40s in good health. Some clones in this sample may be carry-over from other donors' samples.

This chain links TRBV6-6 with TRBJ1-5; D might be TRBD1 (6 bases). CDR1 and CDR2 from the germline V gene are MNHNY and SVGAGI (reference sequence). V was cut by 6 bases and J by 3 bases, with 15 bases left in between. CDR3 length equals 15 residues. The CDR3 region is CASRDPQGFNQPQHF. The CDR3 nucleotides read TGTGCCAGCAGGGACCCACAGGGATTCAATCAGCCCCAGCATTTT.

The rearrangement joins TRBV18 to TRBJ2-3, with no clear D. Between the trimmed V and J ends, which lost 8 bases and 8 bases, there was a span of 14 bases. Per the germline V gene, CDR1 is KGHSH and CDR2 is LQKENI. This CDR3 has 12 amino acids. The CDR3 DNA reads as TGTGCCAGCACCTCTCCGTCGGGTACGCAGTATTTT. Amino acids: CASTSPSGTQYF. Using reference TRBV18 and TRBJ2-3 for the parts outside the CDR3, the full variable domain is NAGVMQNPRHLVRRRGQEARLRCSPMKGHSHVYWYRQLPEEGLKFMVYLQKENIIDESGMPKERFSAEFPKEGPSILRIQQVVRGDSAAYFCASTSPSGTQYFGPGTRLTVL.

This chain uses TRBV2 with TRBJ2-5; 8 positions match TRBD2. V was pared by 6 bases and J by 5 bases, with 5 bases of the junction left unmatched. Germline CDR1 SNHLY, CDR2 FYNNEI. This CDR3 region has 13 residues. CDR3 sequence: CASSGTRQETQYF. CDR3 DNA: TGTGCCAGCAGCGGGACTAGACAGGAGACCCAGTACTTC.

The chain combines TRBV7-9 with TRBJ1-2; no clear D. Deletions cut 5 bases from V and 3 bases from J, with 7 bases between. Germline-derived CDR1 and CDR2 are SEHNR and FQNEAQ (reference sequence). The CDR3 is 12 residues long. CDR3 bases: TGTGCCAGCAGCGAGATCTACTATGGCTACACCTTC. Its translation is CASSEIYYGYTF.

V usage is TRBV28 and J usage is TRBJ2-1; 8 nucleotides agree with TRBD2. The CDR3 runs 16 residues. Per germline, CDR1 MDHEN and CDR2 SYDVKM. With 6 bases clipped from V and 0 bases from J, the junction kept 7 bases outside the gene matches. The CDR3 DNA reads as TGTGCCAGCAGCCTCCCCGGACTAGCCTCCTACAATGAGCAGTTCTTC. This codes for CASSLPGLASYNEQFF. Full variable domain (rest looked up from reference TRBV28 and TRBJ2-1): DVKVTQSSRYLVKRTGEKVFLECVQDMDHENMFWYRQDPGLGLRLIYFSYDVKMKEKGDIPEGYSVSREKKERFSLILESASTNQTSMYLCASSLPGLASYNEQFFGPGTRLTVL.

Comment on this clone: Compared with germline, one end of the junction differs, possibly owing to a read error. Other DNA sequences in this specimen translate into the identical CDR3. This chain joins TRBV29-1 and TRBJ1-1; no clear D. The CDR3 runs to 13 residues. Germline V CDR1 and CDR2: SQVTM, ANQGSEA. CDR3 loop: CSVAFGLNTEAFF. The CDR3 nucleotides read TGCAGCGTTGCATTTGGTCTGAACACCGAAGCTTTCTTT. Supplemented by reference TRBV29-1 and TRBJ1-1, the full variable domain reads SAVISQKPSRDICQRGTSLTIQCQVDSQVTMMFWYRQQPGQSLTLIATANQGSEATYESGFVIDKFPISRPNLTFSTLTVSNMSPEDSSIYLCSVAFGLNTEAFFGQGTRLTVV.

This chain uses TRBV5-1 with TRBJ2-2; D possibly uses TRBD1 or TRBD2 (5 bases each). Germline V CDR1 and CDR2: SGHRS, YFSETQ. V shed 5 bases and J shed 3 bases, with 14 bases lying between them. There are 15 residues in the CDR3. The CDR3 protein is CASRPGTLDTGELFF. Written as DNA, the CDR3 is TGCGCCAGCAGGCCCGGGACCCTGGACACCGGGGAGCTGTTTTTT. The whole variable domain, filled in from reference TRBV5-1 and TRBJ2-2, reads KAGVTQTPRYLIKTRGQQVTLSCSPISGHRSVSWYQQTPGQGLQFLFEYFSETQRNKGNFPGRFSGRQFSNSRSEMNVSTLELGDSALYLCASRPGTLDTGELFFGEGSRLTVL.

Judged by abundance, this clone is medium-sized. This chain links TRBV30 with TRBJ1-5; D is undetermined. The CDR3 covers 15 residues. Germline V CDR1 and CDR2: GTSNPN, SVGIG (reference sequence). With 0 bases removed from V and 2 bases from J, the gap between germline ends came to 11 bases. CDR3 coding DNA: TGTGCCTGGAGTGTACCCATATCAGGCAATCAGCCCCAGCATTTT. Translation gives CAWSVPISGNQPQHF. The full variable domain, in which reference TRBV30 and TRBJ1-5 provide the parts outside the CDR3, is SQTIHQWPATLVQPVGSPLSLECTVEGTSNPNLYWYRQAAGRGLQLLFYSVGIGQISSEVPQNLSASRPQDRQFILSSKKLLLSDSGFYLCAWSVPISGNQPQHFGDGTRLSIL.

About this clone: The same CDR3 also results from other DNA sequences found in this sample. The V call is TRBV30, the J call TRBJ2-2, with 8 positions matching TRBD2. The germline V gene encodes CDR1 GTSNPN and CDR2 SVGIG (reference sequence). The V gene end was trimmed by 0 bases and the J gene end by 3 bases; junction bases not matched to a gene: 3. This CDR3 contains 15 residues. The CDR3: CAWSVLGRDTGELFF. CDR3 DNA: TGTGCCTGGAGTGTGCTCGGGAGGGACACCGGGGAGCTGTTTTTT.

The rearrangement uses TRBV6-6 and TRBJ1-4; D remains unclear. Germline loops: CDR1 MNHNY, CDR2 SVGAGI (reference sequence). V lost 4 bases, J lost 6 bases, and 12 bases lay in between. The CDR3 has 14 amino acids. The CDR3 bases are TGTGCCAGCAGTTCGGACCATGACTATGAAAAACTGTTTTTT. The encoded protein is CASSSDHDYEKLFF.

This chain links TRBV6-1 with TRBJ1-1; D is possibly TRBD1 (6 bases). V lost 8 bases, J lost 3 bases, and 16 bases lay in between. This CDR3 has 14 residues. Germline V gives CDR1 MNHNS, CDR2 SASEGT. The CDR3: CASSGTGRDTEAFF. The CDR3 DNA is TGTGCCAGCTCTGGTACAGGGCGCGACACTGAAGCTTTCTTT.

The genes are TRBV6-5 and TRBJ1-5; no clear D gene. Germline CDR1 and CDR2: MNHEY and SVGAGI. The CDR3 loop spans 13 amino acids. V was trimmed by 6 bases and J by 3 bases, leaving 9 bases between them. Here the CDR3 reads CASSPTANQPQHF. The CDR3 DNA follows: TGTGCCAGCAGCCCGACGGCCAATCAGCCCCAGCATTTT.

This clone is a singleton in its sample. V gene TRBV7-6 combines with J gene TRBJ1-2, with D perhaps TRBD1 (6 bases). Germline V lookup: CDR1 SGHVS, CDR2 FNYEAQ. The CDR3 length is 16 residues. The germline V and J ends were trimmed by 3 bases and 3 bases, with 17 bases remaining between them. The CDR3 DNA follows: TGTGCCAGCAGCTTCAGTACAGGGCCTGCGGACTATGGCTACACCTTC. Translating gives CASSFSTGPADYGYTF.

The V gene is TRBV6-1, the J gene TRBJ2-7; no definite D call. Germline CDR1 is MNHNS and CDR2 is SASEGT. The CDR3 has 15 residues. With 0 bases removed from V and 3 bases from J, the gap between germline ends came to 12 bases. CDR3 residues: CASSEAGSPGYEQYF. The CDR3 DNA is TGTGCCAGCAGTGAAGCTGGGTCGCCAGGCTACGAGCAGTACTTC.

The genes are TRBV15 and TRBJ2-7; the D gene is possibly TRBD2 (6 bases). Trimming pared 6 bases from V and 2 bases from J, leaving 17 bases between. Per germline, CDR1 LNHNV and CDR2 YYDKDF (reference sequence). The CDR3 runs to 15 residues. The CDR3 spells CATRRGGAGPYEQYF. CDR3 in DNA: TGTGCCACCAGGAGGGGCGGGGCAGGGCCCTACGAGCAGTACTTC.

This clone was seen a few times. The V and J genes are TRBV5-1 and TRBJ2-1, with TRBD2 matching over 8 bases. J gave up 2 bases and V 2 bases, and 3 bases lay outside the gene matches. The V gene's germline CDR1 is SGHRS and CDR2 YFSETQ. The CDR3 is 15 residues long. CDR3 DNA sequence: TGCGCCAGCAGCTTTACTAGCGGCACCTACAATGAGCAGTTCTTC. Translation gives CASSFTSGTYNEQFF.

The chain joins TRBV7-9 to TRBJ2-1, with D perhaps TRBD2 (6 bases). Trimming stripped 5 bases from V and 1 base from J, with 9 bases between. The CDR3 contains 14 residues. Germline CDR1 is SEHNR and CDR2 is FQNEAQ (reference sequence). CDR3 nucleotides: TGTGCCAGCAGCCCCAGCGGGTCCTACAATGAGCAGTTCTTC. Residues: CASSPSGSYNEQFF.

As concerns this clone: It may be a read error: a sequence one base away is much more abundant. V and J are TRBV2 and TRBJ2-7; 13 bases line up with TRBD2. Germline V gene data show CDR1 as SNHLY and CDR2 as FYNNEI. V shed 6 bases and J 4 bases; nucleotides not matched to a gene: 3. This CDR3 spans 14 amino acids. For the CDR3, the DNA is TGTGCCAGCAGGTGGACTAGCGGGAGTTACGAGCAGTACTTC. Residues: CASRWTSGSYEQYF.

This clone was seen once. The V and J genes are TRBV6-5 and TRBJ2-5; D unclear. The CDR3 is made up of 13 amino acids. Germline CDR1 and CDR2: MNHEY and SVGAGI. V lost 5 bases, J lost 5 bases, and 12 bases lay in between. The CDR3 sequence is CASSRARLETQYF. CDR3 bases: TGTGCCAGCAGTAGGGCCCGCTTGGAGACCCAGTACTTC.

The CDR3: CASSEWGRALPYEQYF. The CDR3 DNA is TGTGCCAGCAGTGAATGGGGGCGGGCCTTACCCTACGAGCAGTACTTC. The rearrangement uses TRBV6-1 and TRBJ2-7, with TRBD1 as a possible D gene (6 bases). CDR1 is MNHNS, CDR2 SASEGT, per germline. The CDR3 length is 16 residues. V dropped 2 bases and J dropped 2 bases, with 16 bases sitting between them.

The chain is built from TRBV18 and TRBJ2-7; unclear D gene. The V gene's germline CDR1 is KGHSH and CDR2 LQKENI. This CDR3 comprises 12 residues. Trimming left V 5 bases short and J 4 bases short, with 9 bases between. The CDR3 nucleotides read TGTGCCAGCTCAGAACTACCTTACGAGCAGTACTTC. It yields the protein CASSELPYEQYF.

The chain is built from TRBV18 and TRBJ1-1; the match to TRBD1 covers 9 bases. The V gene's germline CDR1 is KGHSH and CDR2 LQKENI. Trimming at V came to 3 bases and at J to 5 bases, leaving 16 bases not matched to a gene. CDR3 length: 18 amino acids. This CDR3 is CASSPVGTGRLAGTEAFF. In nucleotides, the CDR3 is TGTGCCAGCTCACCTGTGGGGACAGGGAGGTTGGCAGGGACTGAAGCTTTCTTT.

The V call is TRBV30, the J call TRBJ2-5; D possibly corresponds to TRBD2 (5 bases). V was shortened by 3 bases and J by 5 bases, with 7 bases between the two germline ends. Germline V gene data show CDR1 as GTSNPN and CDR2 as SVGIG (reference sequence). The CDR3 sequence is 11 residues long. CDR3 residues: CAWSASETQYF. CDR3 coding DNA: TGTGCCTGGAGCGCTAGCGAGACCCAGTACTTC.

The CDR3 sequence is CASSWNRGEQYF. The DNA of the CDR3 is TGTGCCAGCAGCTGGAACAGGGGCGAGCAGTACTTC. The chain carries TRBV7-2 and TRBJ2-7; 7 nucleotides line up with TRBD1. J was trimmed by 6 bases and V by 4 bases; bases with no gene match: 3. The length of the CDR3 is 12 residues. The germline gives CDR1 SGHTA, CDR2 FQGNSA.

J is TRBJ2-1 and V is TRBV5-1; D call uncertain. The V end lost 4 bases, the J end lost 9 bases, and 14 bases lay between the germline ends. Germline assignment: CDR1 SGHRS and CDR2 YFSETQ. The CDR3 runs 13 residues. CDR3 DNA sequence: TGCGCCAGCAGCCGGGTCCCAACGGGTGAGCAGTTCTTC. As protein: CASSRVPTGEQFF.

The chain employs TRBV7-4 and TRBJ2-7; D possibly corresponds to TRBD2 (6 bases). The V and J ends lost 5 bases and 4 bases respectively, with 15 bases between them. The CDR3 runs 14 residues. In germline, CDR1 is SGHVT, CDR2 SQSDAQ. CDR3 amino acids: CASSPTEGRYEQYF. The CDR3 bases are TGTGCCAGCAGCCCGACGGAGGGTCGGTACGAGCAGTACTTC.

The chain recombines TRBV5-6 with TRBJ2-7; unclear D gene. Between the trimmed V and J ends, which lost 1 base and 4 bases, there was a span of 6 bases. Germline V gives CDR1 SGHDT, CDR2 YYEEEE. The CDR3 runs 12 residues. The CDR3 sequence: CASSLQVYEQYF. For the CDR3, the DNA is TGTGCCAGCAGCTTGCAGGTTTACGAGCAGTACTTC. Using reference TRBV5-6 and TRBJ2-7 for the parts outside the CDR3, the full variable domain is DAGVTQSPTHLIKTRGQQVTLRCSPKSGHDTVSWYQQALGQGPQFIFQYYEEEERQRGNFPDRFSGHQFPNYSSELNVNALLLGDSALYLCASSLQVYEQYFGPGTRLTVT.